This T cell receptor beta chain appears in the sequencing data of a study of identical twins. Study conclusions and caveats: Insertions ran lower in abundant cord blood beta clonotypes, though not in memory repertoires. Beta out-of-frame twin sharing showed a weaker excess. Out-of-frame TCR alpha sharing in monozygotic twins exceeded recombination model predictions.

This clonotype showed up just a few times. Its target is unknown. The CDR3 loop spans 17 amino acids. Germline V lookup: CDR1 LNHNV, CDR2 YYDKDF (reference sequence). Trimming cost V 3 bases and J 0 bases, with 14 bases left between them. Template switching, a step in the protocol, added a universal primer site, and cDNA carried unique molecular identifiers. Each CDR3 protein is one row after TCRdb ran MiXCR on the 5' RACE reads. The profile shows 510,000 or so distinct CDR3 sequences, approximately 16% of them singletons. The same sample was also used in a study of yellow fever vaccine responses in identical twins.

Source material: CD4+ T cells sorted from blood. This TCR was sampled from a woman aged 18-30 years in good health. The V call is TRBV15, the J call TRBJ1-4; no firm D call. The CDR3 nucleotides are TGTGCCACCAGCAGGGACCTGGGGAGTGCAACTAATGAAAAACTGTTTTTT. Protein sequence: CATSRDLGSATNEKLFF.